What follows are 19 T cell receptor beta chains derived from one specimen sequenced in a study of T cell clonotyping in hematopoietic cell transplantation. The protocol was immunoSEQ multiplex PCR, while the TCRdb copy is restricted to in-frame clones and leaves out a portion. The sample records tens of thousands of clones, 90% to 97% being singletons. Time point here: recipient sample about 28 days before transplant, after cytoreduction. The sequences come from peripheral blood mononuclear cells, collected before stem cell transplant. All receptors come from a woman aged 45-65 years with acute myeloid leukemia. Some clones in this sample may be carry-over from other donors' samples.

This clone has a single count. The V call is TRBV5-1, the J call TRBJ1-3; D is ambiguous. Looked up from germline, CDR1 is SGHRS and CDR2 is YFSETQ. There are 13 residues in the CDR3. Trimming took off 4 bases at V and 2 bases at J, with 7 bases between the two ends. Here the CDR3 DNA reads TGCGCCAGCAGCGTGGGAACTGGAAACACCATATATTTT. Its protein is CASSVGTGNTIYF.

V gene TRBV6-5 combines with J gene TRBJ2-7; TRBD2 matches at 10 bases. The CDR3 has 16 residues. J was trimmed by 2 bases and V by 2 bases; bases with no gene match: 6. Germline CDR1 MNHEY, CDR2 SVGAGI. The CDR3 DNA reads TGTGCCAGCAGTTACACCCCTAGCGGGGGCCCCTACGAGCAGTACTTC. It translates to CASSYTPSGGPYEQYF.

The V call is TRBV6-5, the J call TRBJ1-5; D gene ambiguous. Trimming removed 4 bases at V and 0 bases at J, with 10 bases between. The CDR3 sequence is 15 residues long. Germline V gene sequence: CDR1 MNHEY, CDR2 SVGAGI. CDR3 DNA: TGTGCCAGCAGTTTGACGGCTTATAGCAATCAGCCCCAGCATTTT. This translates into CASSLTAYSNQPQHF.

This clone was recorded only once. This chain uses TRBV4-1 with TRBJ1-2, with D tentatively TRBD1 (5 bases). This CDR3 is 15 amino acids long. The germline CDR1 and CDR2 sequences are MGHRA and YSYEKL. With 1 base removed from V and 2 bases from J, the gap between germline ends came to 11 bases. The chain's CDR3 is CASSQGRDWNYGYTF. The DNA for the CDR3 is TGCGCCAGCAGCCAAGGGAGGGACTGGAACTATGGCTACACCTTC.

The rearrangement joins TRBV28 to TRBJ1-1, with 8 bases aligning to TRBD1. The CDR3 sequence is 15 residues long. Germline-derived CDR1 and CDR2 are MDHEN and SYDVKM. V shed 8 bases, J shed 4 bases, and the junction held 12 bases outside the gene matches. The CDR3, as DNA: TGTGCCAGCTGCGCATTCAGGGGGCTGGGCACTGAAGCTTTCTTT. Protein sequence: CASCAFRGLGTEAFF. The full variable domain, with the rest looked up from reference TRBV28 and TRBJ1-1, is DVKVTQSSRYLVKRTGEKVFLECVQDMDHENMFWYRQDPGLGLRLIYFSYDVKMKEKGDIPEGYSVSREKKERFSLILESASTNQTSMYLCASCAFRGLGTEAFFGQGTRLTVV.

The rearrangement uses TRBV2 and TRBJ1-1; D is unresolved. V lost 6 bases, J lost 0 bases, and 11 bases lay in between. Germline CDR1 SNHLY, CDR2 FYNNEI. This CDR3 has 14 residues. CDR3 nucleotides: TGTGCCAGCAGGGACCGACAACTGAACACTGAAGCTTTCTTT. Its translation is CASRDRQLNTEAFF. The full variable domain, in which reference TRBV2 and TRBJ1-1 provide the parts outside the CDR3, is EPEVTQTPSHQVTQMGQEVILRCVPISNHLYFYWYRQILGQKVEFLVSFYNNEISEKSEIFDDQFSVERPDGSNFTLKIRSTKLEDSAMYFCASRDRQLNTEAFFGQGTRLTVV.

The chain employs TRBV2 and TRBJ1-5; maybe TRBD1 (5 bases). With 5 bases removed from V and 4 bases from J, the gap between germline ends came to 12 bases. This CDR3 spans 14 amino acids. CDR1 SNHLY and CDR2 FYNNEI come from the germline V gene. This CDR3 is CASSLRTNNQPQHF. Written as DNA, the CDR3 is TGTGCCAGCAGTCTTCGGACAAATAATCAGCCCCAGCATTTT.

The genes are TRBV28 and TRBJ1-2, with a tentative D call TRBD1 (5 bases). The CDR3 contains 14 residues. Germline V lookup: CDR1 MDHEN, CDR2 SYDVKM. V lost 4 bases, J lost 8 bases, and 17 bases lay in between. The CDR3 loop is CASSSPGAGYGYTF. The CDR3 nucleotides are TGTGCCAGCAGTTCCCCGGGAGCAGGGTACGGCTACACCTTC.

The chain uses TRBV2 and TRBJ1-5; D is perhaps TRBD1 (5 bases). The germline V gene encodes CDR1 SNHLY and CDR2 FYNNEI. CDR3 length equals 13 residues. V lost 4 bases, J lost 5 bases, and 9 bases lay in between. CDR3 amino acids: CASSVSGYQPQHF. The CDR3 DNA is TGTGCCAGCAGTGTGTCAGGGTATCAGCCCCAGCATTTT.

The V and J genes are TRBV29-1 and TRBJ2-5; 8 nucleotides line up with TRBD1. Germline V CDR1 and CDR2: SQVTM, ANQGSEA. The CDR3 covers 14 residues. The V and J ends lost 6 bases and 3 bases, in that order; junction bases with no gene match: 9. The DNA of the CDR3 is TGCAGCGTCACAGGGGGTGTCGGGAAAGAGACCCAGTACTTC. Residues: CSVTGGVGKETQYF.

CDR3 in DNA: TGCGCCAGCAGTCTAAATGGGGGGGCCTCGGATACGCAGTATTTT. Translation: CASSLNGGASDTQYF. The chain carries TRBV5-1 and TRBJ2-3, with D possibly TRBD2 on 7 matching bases. From germline, CDR1 is SGHRS and CDR2 YFSETQ. CDR3 length: 15 amino acids. Trimming left V 5 bases short and J 6 bases short, with 19 bases between.

The CDR3 spells CASRDTGTSGGASQYF. The CDR3 DNA reads as TGTGCCAGCAGGGACACCGGGACTAGCGGGGGGGCCTCGCAGTATTTT. The chain is built from TRBV25-1 and TRBJ2-3; TRBD2 matches at 16 bases. CDR1 and CDR2 (germline): MGHDK, SYGVNS. V shed 6 bases, J shed 10 bases, and the junction held 10 bases outside the gene matches. CDR3 length: 16 residues.

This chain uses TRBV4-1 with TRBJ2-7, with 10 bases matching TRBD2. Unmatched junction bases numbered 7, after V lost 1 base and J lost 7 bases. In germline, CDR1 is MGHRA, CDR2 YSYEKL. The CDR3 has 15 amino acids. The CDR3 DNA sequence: TGCGCCAGCAGCCAAGCTCTTAGCGGGAGGTTGGAGCAGTACTTC. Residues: CASSQALSGRLEQYF.

This CDR3 is CASSPTDYNQPQHF. Written as DNA, the CDR3 is TGTGCCAGCAGTCCGACCGACTACAATCAGCCCCAGCATTTT. This chain connects TRBV2 to TRBJ1-5, with D unresolved. The CDR3 is 14 residues long. V lost 5 bases, J lost 3 bases, and 11 bases lay in between. Looked up from germline, CDR1 is SNHLY and CDR2 is FYNNEI.

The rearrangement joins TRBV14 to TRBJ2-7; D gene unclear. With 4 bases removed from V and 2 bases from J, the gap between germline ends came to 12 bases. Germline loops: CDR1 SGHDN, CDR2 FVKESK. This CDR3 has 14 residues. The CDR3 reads CASSPQLVTYEQYF. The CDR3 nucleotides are TGTGCCAGCAGCCCCCAGTTGGTTACCTACGAGCAGTACTTC.

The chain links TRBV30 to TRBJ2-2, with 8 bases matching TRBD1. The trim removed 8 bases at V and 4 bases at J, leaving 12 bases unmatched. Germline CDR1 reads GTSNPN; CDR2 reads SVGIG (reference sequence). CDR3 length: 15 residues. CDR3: CAGTWTGIPTGELFF. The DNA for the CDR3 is TGTGCCGGTACCTGGACAGGGATCCCCACCGGGGAGCTGTTTTTT.

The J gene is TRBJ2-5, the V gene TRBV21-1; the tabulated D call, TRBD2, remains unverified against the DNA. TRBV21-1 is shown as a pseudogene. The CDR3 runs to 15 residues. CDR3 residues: CASSKPEGSQETQYF. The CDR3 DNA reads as TGTGCCAGCAGCAAACCAGAGGGAAGCCAAGAGACCCAGTACTTC.

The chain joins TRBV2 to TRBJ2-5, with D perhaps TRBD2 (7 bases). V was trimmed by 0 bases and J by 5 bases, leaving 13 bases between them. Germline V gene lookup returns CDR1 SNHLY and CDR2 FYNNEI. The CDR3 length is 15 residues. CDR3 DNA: TGTGCCAGCAGTGAAGCGGGGGGGCTCGAGGAGACCCAGTACTTC. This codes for CASSEAGGLEETQYF.

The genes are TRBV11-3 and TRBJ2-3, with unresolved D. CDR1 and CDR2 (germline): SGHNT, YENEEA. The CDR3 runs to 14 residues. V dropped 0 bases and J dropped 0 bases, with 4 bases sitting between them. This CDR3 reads CASSLDPSTDTQYF. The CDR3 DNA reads TGTGCCAGCAGCTTAGATCCTAGCACAGATACGCAGTATTTT.